The clone carrying this TCR beta chain was observed many times. Germline V gene lookup returns CDR1 SGHRS and CDR2 YFSETQ. The CDR3 totals 14 residues. The V end lost 2 bases, the J end lost 0 bases, and 8 bases lay between the germline ends. Each TCR cDNA molecule carried a unique molecular identifier. TCRdb re-derived calls from the 5' RACE reads in MiXCR, one entry per CDR3 protein. The profile shows tens of thousands of distinct CDR3 sequences, approximately 8% of them singletons. This sample is part of a study of spatial heterogeneity in lung cancer. In the study overall: The donors comprised approximately 72 untreated early-stage non-small cell lung cancer patients. Detected beta-chain sequences consistently exceeded alpha-chain sequences.

Time point of the sample: blood at routine non-recurrence follow-up after resection. The sequenced material consisted of unsorted whole RNA from tumor, nontumor lung or frozen PBMC. The chain couples TRBV5-1 to TRBJ1-1; weak D call: TRBD1 (5 bases). This TCR derives from a male donor with early-stage non-small cell lung cancer. The sequencing used PBMCs, collected at follow-up. The chain's CDR3 is CASSLGTVNTEAFF. The DNA for the CDR3 is TGCGCCAGCAGCTTAGGGACGGTGAACACTGAAGCTTTCTTT.